The 2 T cell receptor beta chains presented below share a single source sample, sequenced in a study of T cells in Graves' hyperthyroidism and ophthalmopathy. Using RNA transcripts as the source, TCR beta CDR3 regions were amplified. The TCR CDR3 first-round RT-PCR relied on the HTBI primer set. TCRdb analysed the multiplex PCR reads with MiXCR anew, one entry per CDR3 protein. The data contain 300,000 to 450,000 distinct CDR3 sequences, approximately 13% of them singletons. Sequences were obtained from blood. These receptors were taken from a man aged 25-45 years with Graves' hyperthyroidism that later progressed to Graves' ophthalmopathy.

This sequence joins TRBV10-3 and TRBJ1-6; D call uncertain. Per germline, CDR1 ENHRY and CDR2 SYGVKD. The CDR3 runs 18 residues. With 5 bases removed from V and 0 bases from J, the gap between germline ends came to 17 bases. DNA of the CDR3: TGTGCCATCAGTTTCGGACTTTTAACAAGCTCCTATAATTCACCCCTCCACTTT. It codes for CAISFGLLTSSYNSPLHF.

This clonotype came up a few times. J is TRBJ1-6 and V is TRBV4-1, with a weak D call TRBD1 (5 bases). The CDR3 runs 16 residues. V was cut by 1 base and J by 7 bases, with 14 bases left in between. The germline V gene has CDR1 MGHRA and CDR2 YSYEKL. This CDR3 is CASSQGIQGINSPLHF. The CDR3 DNA follows: TGCGCCAGCAGCCAAGGGATCCAGGGCATAAATTCACCCCTCCACTTT.